The rows below give T cell receptor beta chains drawn from one sample of a study of identical twins. TCRdb reprocessed the 5' RACE reads via MiXCR and lists one record per CDR3 protein. Of 1,800,000 or so distinct CDR3 sequences listed, around 33% are singletons. The sample consisted of cord blood. Receptors originate from a newborn girl in good health. The CDR3 runs from the conserved cysteine through the conserved F or W. A D gene is named only where the DNA matches it firmly. Size values are once, few and many counts, or a class for expanded clones, and some rows have none.

CDR3,DNA,D,length,V,size,J
CASSEGRVADGYTF,TGTGCCAGCAGTGAAGGGAGGGTAGCGGATGGCTACACCTTC,NA,14,TRBV6-1,NA,TRBJ1-2
CSASGTLWGRTDTQYF,TGCAGTGCCTCAGGGACCCTCTGGGGCCGCACAGATACGCAGTATTTT,NA,16,TRBV20-1,NA,TRBJ2-3
CASSGMASNQPQHF,TGTGCCAGCAGTGGGATGGCGAGCAATCAGCCCCAGCATTTT,NA,14,TRBV6-1,few,TRBJ1-5
CASSPHPGLADRGADTQYF,TGTGCCAGCAGTCCCCATCCCGGACTAGCGGACCGCGGCGCAGATACGCAGTATTTT,TRBD2,19,TRBV28,NA,TRBJ2-3
CASSLGGMGNQPQHF,TGCGCCAGCAGCTTGGGGGGCATGGGCAATCAGCCCCAGCATTTT,NA,15,TRBV5-1,NA,TRBJ1-5
CASSQGTGEVTDTQYF,TGTGCCAGCAGTCAAGGGACAGGGGAAGTGACAGATACGCAGTATTTT,TRBD1,16,TRBV6-9,few,TRBJ2-3
CSARASRHNEQFF,TGCAGTGCTAGGGCTAGCCGGCACAATGAGCAGTTCTTC,NA,13,TRBV20-1,few,TRBJ2-1
CSASFRKETQYF,TGCAGTGCTAGTTTCAGGAAAGAGACCCAGTACTTC,NA,12,TRBV20-1,few,TRBJ2-5
CASSLGAGYGCTF,TGTGCCAGCAGCTTAGGTGCGGGTTATGGCTGCACCTTC,NA,13,TRBV7-9,NA,TRBJ1-2
CASSTRTALGDTQYF,TGCGCCAGCAGCACAAGGACGGCTCTGGGAGATACGCAGTATTTT,NA,15,TRBV5-1,few,TRBJ2-3
CASRSGMDLTF,TGTGCCAGCAGGTCAGGGATGGACCTGACTTTC,NA,11,TRBV12-3/TRBV12-4,few,TRBJ2-6
CASSPDSETQYF,TGCGCCAGCAGCCCCGACTCAGAGACCCAGTACTTC,NA,12,TRBV4-1,few,TRBJ2-5
CSAPRRIDEQYF,TGCAGTGCCCCTCGTCGGATAGACGAGCAGTACTTC,NA,12,TRBV20-1,NA,TRBJ2-7
CASNHKTGLASTDTQYF,TGTGCCAGCAACCATAAGACAGGTCTGGCTAGCACAGATACGCAGTATTTT,NA,17,TRBV7-2,NA,TRBJ2-3
CAGSLALAGTYEQFF,TGCGCCGGCAGCTTGGCACTAGCGGGAACCTACGAGCAGTTCTTC,TRBD2,15,TRBV5-1,NA,TRBJ2-1
CASSLVGGVYNEQYF,TGCGCCAGCAGCTTGGTGGGGGGGGTGTACAATGAGCAGTACTTC,TRBD2,15,TRBV5-1,NA,TRBJ2-7
CASSLEGTGVEKLFF,TGTGCCAGCAGCTTAGAAGGGACAGGGGTTGAAAAACTGTTTTTT,TRBD1,15,TRBV13,NA,TRBJ1-4
CASSERERGRNEAFF,TGTGCCAGCAGTGAAAGGGAAAGGGGGAGAAATGAAGCTTTCTTT,NA,15,TRBV6-1,NA,TRBJ1-1
CASSLVISWGNTEAFF,TGTGCCAGCAGTTTAGTCATCAGTTGGGGGAACACTGAAGCTTTCTTT,NA,16,TRBV12-3/TRBV12-4,few,TRBJ1-1
CASSQAGGGYEQYF,TGTGCCAGCAGCCAAGCCGGTGGAGGCTACGAGCAGTACTTC,NA,14,TRBV3-1,many,TRBJ2-7
CASSLILAVQETQYF,TGTGCCAGCAGTTTGATACTAGCGGTTCAAGAGACCCAGTACTTC,TRBD2,15,TRBV11-2,few,TRBJ2-5
CSASESADTQYF,TGCAGTGCTTCCGAGTCCGCAGATACGCAGTATTTT,NA,12,TRBV20-1,few,TRBJ2-3
CASSSLIARSSYNEQFF,TGTGCCAGCAGCTCTCTGATAGCGCGGAGCTCCTACAATGAGCAGTTCTTC,NA,17,TRBV7-6,NA,TRBJ2-1
CASSLDRGSYEQYF,TGCGCCAGCAGCTTGGACAGGGGCTCCTACGAGCAGTACTTC,TRBD1,14,TRBV5-1,many,TRBJ2-7
CASALVQETQYF,TGTGCCAGCGCCCTAGTCCAAGAGACCCAGTACTTC,NA,12,TRBV2,NA,TRBJ2-5
CSASVAGLSNQPQHF,TGCAGTGCTAGTGTCGCAGGGCTGAGCAATCAGCCCCAGCATTTT,NA,15,TRBV20-1,few,TRBJ1-5
CSVDGPNTGELFF,TGCAGCGTTGACGGTCCCAACACCGGGGAGCTGTTTTTT,NA,13,TRBV29-1,NA,TRBJ2-2